The rows below give T cell receptor beta chains drawn from one sample of a study of T cell responses to AZD1222 COVID-19 vaccine. Generated by immunoSEQ multiplex PCR, the TCRdb table keeps only in-frame clones and is missing some. The sample includes roughly 110,000 clones, around 90% of them seen just once. The sequencing here drew on peripheral blood, taken 28 days after the second AZD1222 dose. All receptors derive from an adult who received the AZD1222 COVID-19 vaccine. Both conserved end residues are part of each CDR3. Fields, in order: CDR3 length, clone size, J gene, V gene, D gene, CDR3 DNA, CDR3 protein. The D gene is left open where the match is weak. Clone size is shown for a subset of rows, as once, few, many or a class of expanded clone.

>11|-|TRBJ2-7|TRBV5-4|-
TGTGCCAGCAGTGACGGTCACGAGCAGTACTTC
CASSDGHEQYF
>12|-|TRBJ2-3|TRBV28|-
TGTGCCAGCAGTCCATGGCGGGATACGCAGTATTTT
CASSPWRDTQYF
>11|once|TRBJ2-7|TRBV29-1|-
TGCAGCGTTGAAGACCCGGGGGAGCAGTACTTC
CSVEDPGEQYF
>13|-|TRBJ2-7|TRBV7-2|-
TGTGCCAGCACCCTAGGACGGCACTACGAGCAGTACTTC
CASTLGRHYEQYF
>14|-|TRBJ1-3|TRBV3-1/TRBV3-2|-
TGTGCCAGCAGCCTTAACTCGGAGGGAAACACCATATATTTT
CASSLNSEGNTIYF
>9|-|TRBJ2-3|TRBV10-1|-
TGCGCCAGCACCTTTGCGCAGTATTTT
CASTFAQYF
>15|-|TRBJ2-1|TRBV5-4|-
TGTGCCAGCAGCTTGGGTGGCAGGGGGGACAATGAGCAGTTCTTC
CASSLGGRGDNEQFF
>9|-|TRBJ1-5|TRBV19|TRBD1
TGTGCCAGTGGGACAGGGAGACATTTT
CASGTGRHF
>17|-|TRBJ2-2|TRBV5-5|TRBD1
TGTGCCAGCAGCTTGGGGGACAGGCGACTTAACACCGGGGAGCTGTTTTTT
CASSLGDRRLNTGELFF
>15|-|TRBJ1-4|TRBV19|TRBD1
TGTGCCAGTAGTTCCACCGGGACAGTTAATGAAAAACTGTTTTTT
CASSSTGTVNEKLFF
>15|-|TRBJ1-5|TRBV9|-
TGTGCCAGCAGCGCCACCGGGACATACAAGGAGCCCCAGCATTTT
CASSATGTYKEPQHF
>13|-|TRBJ2-7|TRBV6-1|-
TGTGCCAGCAGTGAGGACGGGGTCTACGAGCAGTACTTC
CASSEDGVYEQYF
>16|-|TRBJ2-3|TRBV30|-
TGTGCCTGGTCCCTCTGGAGGGGGGGGAACACAGATACGCAGTATTTT
CAWSLWRGGNTDTQYF